A single sample is the source of the 5 T cell receptor beta chains below, sequenced in a study of cytotoxic CD8 clonotypes in ibrutinib-treated CLL. Sequencing used immunoSEQ multiplex PCR; TCRdb keeps in-frame clones, though not all of them. The sample includes some 92,000 clones, 75% to 80% of them seen just once. The sample was PBMCs, taken after 24 months of ibrutinib treatment. These receptors all come from a human donor with chronic lymphocytic leukemia.

The V call is TRBV2, the J call TRBJ2-6; D remains unclear. V gave up 3 bases and J gave up 0 bases, with 15 bases separating them. Germline V gives CDR1 SNHLY, CDR2 FYNNEI. CDR3 length equals 18 residues. The DNA for the CDR3 is TGTGCCAGCAGTGACCATGGGCGCCGTAGCTCTGGGGCCAACGTCCTGACTTTC. Protein product: CASSDHGRRSSGANVLTF.

The gene calls are TRBV2 and TRBJ1-5; D call uncertain. Looked up from germline, CDR1 is SNHLY and CDR2 is FYNNEI. Trimming cost V 1 base and J 0 bases, with 7 bases left between them. CDR3 length: 15 amino acids. The CDR3 DNA follows: TGTGCCAGCAGTGAAGGAGGGTATAGCAATCAGCCCCAGCATTTT. It translates to CASSEGGYSNQPQHF.

The genes are TRBV5-1 and TRBJ1-1; a possible D gene is TRBD1 (5 bases). Deletions cut 3 bases from V and 5 bases from J, with 14 bases between. This CDR3 contains 14 residues. Germline V CDR1 and CDR2: SGHRS, YFSETQ. CDR3 region: CASSSEPGLTEAFF. The DNA of the CDR3 is TGCGCCAGCAGCTCAGAACCAGGGTTGACTGAAGCTTTCTTT.

The chain joins TRBV9 to TRBJ2-5; D might be TRBD1 or TRBD2, each matching 6 bases. Germline assignment: CDR1 SGDLS and CDR2 YYNGEE. This CDR3 spans 14 amino acids. V lost 4 bases, J lost 3 bases, and 13 bases lay in between. As DNA, the CDR3 is TGTGCCAGCAGCAAAGGGGGAGGCGAAGAGACCCAGTACTTC. Its translation is CASSKGGGEETQYF.

V and J are TRBV7-2 and TRBJ1-1; D unresolved. The CDR3 is made up of 13 amino acids. V was clipped by 3 bases and J by 0 bases, with 5 bases between them. CDR1 is SGHTA and CDR2 is FQGNSA in the germline V gene. The CDR3 region has the DNA TGTGCCAGCAGCTTTAGGATGAACACTGAAGCTTTCTTT. It specifies CASSFRMNTEAFF.